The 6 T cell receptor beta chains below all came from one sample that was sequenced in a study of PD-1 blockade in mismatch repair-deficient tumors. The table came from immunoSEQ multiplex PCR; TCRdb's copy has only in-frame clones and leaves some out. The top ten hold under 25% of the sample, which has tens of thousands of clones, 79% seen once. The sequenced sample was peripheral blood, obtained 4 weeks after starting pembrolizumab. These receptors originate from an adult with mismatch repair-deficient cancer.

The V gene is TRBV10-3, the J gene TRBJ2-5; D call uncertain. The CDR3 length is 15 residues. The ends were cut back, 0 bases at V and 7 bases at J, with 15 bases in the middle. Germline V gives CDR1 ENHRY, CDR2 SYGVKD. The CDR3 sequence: CAISESRGPLGTQYF. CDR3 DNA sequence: TGTGCCATCAGTGAGTCGCGTGGCCCGCTGGGGACCCAGTACTTC.

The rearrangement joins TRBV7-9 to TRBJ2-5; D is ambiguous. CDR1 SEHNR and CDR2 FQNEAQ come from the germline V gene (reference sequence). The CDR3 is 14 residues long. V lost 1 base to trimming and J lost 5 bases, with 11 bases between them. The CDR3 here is CASSLGTLGETQYF. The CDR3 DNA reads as TGTGCCAGCAGCTTAGGGACCCTCGGCGAGACCCAGTACTTC.

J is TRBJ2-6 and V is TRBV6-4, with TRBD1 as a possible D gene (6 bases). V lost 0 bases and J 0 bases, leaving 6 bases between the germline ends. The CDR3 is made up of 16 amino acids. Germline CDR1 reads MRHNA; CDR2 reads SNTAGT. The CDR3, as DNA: TGTGCCAGCAGTGACTCGGACAGCTCTGGGGCCAACGTCCTGACTTTC. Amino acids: CASSDSDSSGANVLTF.

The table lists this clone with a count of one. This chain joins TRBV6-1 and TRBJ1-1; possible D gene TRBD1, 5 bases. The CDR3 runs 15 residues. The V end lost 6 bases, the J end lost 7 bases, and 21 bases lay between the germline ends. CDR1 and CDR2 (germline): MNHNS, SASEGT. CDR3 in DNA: TGTGCCAGCAGGCTCAGGAAAATACGGGGGAGTGAAGCTTTCTTT. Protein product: CASRLRKIRGSEAFF.

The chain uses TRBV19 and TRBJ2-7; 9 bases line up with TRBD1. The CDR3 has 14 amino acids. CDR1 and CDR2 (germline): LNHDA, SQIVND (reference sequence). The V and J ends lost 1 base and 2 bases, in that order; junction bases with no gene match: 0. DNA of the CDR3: TGTGCCAGTAGTATAGGACAGGGGGCCTACGAGCAGTACTTC. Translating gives CASSIGQGAYEQYF.

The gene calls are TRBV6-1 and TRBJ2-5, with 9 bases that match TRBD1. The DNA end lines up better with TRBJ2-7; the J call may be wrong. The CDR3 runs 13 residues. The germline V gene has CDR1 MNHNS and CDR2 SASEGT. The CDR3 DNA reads TGTGCCAGCACGGGACAGGGCCTCTACGAGCAGTACTTC. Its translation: CASTGQGLYEQYF.